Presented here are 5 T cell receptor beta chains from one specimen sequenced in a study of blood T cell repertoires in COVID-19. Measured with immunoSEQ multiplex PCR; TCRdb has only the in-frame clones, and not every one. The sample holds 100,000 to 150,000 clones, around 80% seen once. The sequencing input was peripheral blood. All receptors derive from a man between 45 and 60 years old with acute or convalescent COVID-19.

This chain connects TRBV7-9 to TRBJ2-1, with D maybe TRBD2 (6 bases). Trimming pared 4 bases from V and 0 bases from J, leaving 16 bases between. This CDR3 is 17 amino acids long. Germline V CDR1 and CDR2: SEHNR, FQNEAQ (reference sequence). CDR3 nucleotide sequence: TGTGCCAGCAGCTACCCCGGGGACGGGAGCTCCTACAATGAGCAGTTCTTC. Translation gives CASSYPGDGSSYNEQFF.

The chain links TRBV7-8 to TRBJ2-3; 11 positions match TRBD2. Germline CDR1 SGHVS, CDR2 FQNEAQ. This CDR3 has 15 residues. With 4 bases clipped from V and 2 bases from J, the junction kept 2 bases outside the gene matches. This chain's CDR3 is CASSSSGGFTDTQYF. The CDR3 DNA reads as TGTGCCAGCAGCTCTAGCGGGGGGTTCACAGATACGCAGTATTTT.

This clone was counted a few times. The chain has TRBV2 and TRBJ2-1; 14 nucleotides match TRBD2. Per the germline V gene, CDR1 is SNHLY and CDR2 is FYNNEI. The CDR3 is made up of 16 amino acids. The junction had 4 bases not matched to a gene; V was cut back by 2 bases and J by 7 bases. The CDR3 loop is CASSERGLAGENEQFF. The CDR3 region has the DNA TGTGCCAGCAGTGAACGGGGACTAGCGGGAGAGAATGAGCAGTTCTTC.

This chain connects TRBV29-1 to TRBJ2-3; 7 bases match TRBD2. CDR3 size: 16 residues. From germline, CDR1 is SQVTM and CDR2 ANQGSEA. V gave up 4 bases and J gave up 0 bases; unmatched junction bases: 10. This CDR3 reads CSVVLRGGESTDTQYF. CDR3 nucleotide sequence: TGCAGCGTTGTTCTCCGGGGAGGGGAAAGCACAGATACGCAGTATTTT.

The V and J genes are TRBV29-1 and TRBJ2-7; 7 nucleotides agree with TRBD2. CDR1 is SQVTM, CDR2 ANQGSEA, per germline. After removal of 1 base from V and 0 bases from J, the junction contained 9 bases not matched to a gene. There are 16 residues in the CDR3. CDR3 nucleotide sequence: TGCAGCGTTGAAGGGGCGGGAGACAAGAGCTCCTACGAGCAGTACTTC. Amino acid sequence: CSVEGAGDKSSYEQYF.